These 15 T cell receptor beta chains share one sample of origin, sequenced in a study of blood T cell repertoires in COVID-19. Only in-frame clones appear in the TCRdb table, and some are missing; sequencing was by immunoSEQ multiplex PCR. The sample holds under 250,000 clones, 70% to 85% seen once. The specimen sequenced was PBMCs or T cells enriched from blood (not recorded which). Source of these receptors: a woman aged 55-75 years who had recovered from COVID-19.

This clone was seen a few times. The chain recombines TRBV5-1 with TRBJ2-1; 7 bases fit TRBD2. Germline lookup yields CDR1 SGHRS and CDR2 YFSETQ. The CDR3 runs to 17 residues. V lost 5 bases and J lost 7; bases outside the gene matches: 18. The CDR3 spells CASRNTKERGFVNEQFF. CDR3 nucleotides: TGCGCCAGCAGGAATACTAAGGAGCGGGGCTTCGTGAATGAGCAGTTCTTC.

This clone was seen just once. The chain joins TRBV27 to TRBJ1-4; tentatively, D is TRBD1 (5 bases). Trimming cost V 6 bases and J 6 bases, with 23 bases left between them. Germline lookup yields CDR1 MNHEY and CDR2 SMNVEV (reference sequence). The CDR3 spans 17 residues. Written as DNA, the CDR3 is TGTGCCAGCAGGGAATGGGGCCAGTCGGGTATTGATGAAAAACTGTTTTTT. Its protein is CASREWGQSGIDEKLFF.

The genes are TRBV7-7 and TRBJ2-2; possibly TRBD1 for D (5 bases). The germline V and J ends were trimmed by 5 bases and 0 bases, with 13 bases remaining between them. This CDR3 is built from 16 residues. Germline values: CDR1 SSHAT, CDR2 FNYEAQ (reference sequence). The CDR3 here is CASSPATASNTGELFF. Written as DNA, the CDR3 is TGTGCCAGCAGCCCCGCGACAGCATCGAACACCGGGGAGCTGTTTTTT.

The chain employs TRBV10-2 and TRBJ1-5, with 8 positions matching TRBD1. CDR3 length equals 14 residues. Germline trimming cut 7 bases from V and 7 bases from J; bases unmatched to any gene: 9. In germline, CDR1 is WSHSY, CDR2 SAAADI. The CDR3 here is CASTIPGGGQPQHF. The CDR3 DNA sequence: TGCGCCAGCACCATTCCAGGGGGCGGACAGCCCCAGCATTTT.

The genes are TRBV7-9 and TRBJ1-2, with TRBD1 identical over 9 bases. The ends lost 8 bases at V and 2 bases at J; junction bases unmatched: 6. CDR3 size: 14 residues. The V gene's germline CDR1 is SEHNR and CDR2 FQNEAQ (reference sequence). As DNA, the CDR3 is TGTGCCAGCTACAGGGACAGGGACAACTATGGCTACACCTTC. This gives the protein CASYRDRDNYGYTF. The full variable domain, its missing parts supplied by reference TRBV7-9 and TRBJ1-2, is DTGVSQNPRHKITKRGQNVTFRCDPISEHNRLYWYRQTLGQGPEFLTYFQNEAQLEKSRLLSDRFSAERPKGSFSTLEIQRTEQGDSAMYLCASYRDRDNYGYTFGSGTRLTVV.

The chain recombines TRBV5-1 with TRBJ2-5; 9 bases map to TRBD2. V lost 3 bases and J lost 4; bases outside the gene matches: 7. The germline V gene has CDR1 SGHRS and CDR2 YFSETQ. The CDR3 sequence is 15 residues long. Here the CDR3 DNA reads TGCGCCAGCAGCTCCGGGACTAGCATGGGAGAGACCCAGTACTTC. It codes for CASSSGTSMGETQYF. The full variable domain, with the rest looked up from reference TRBV5-1 and TRBJ2-5, is KAGVTQTPRYLIKTRGQQVTLSCSPISGHRSVSWYQQTPGQGLQFLFEYFSETQRNKGNFPGRFSGRQFSNSRSEMNVSTLELGDSALYLCASSSGTSMGETQYFGPGTRLLVL.

The chain uses TRBV5-1 and TRBJ1-6; D is undetermined. The germline V and J ends were trimmed by 3 bases and 8 bases, with 6 bases remaining between them. Germline loops: CDR1 SGHRS, CDR2 YFSETQ. CDR3 size: 12 residues. CDR3 DNA: TGCGCCAGCAGCTACCCGGATTCACCCCTCCACTTT. Translating gives CASSYPDSPLHF.

The chain uses TRBV5-4 and TRBJ2-2; 11 bases line up with TRBD2. CDR3 length equals 17 residues. Germline loops: CDR1 SGHNT, CDR2 YYREEE (reference sequence). After removal of 4 bases from V and 5 bases from J, the junction contained 10 bases not matched to a gene. The CDR3 bases are TGTGCCAGCAGCCCGGAACTAGCGGGAGTTTCAACCGGGGAGCTGTTTTTT. As protein: CASSPELAGVSTGELFF.

The V gene is TRBV24-1, the J gene TRBJ1-5; the match to TRBD1 covers 8 bases. CDR3 size: 12 residues. Germline V CDR1 and CDR2: KGHDR, SFDVKD. The V gene end was trimmed by 11 bases and the J gene end by 10 bases; junction bases not matched to a gene: 9. The CDR3 DNA follows: TGTGCCAACCCGCTCCAGGGGGCACCCCAGCATTTT. It yields the protein CANPLQGAPQHF.

The chain joins TRBV7-8 to TRBJ1-1; possible D gene TRBD1, 6 bases. The V end was cut by 5 bases, the J end by 11 bases, with 15 bases between. Germline CDR1 and CDR2: SGHVS and FQNEAQ. The CDR3 extends over 12 amino acids. The CDR3 DNA reads TGTGCCAGCAGCGGCCTTGAGGGGGAGGCTTTCTTT. It translates to CASSGLEGEAFF.

This clone was observed a handful of times. V is TRBV7-2 and J is TRBJ1-1; the D gene is possibly TRBD1 (6 bases). The CDR3 is made up of 16 amino acids. The germline CDR1 and CDR2 sequences are SGHTA and FQGNSA. Deletions cut 2 bases from V and 4 bases from J, with 17 bases between. CDR3 sequence: CASSLIGGSLGTEAFF. CDR3 coding DNA: TGTGCCAGCAGCTTAATAGGGGGATCCCTGGGCACTGAAGCTTTCTTT.

The chain combines TRBV6-1 with TRBJ2-3; D unclear. CDR1 MNHNS and CDR2 SASEGT come from the germline V gene. V was clipped by 1 base and J by 6 bases, with 14 bases between them. The CDR3 is 15 amino acids. The CDR3 nucleotides read TGTGCCAGCAGTGAAGACGCTAGTTGGAAGGATACGCAGTATTTT. This codes for CASSEDASWKDTQYF.

The genes are TRBV10-1 and TRBJ2-1; 11 nucleotides line up with TRBD2. The V gene's germline CDR1 is WNHNN and CDR2 SYGVQD (reference sequence). This CDR3 region has 14 residues. The trim removed 2 bases at V and 9 bases at J, leaving 3 bases unmatched. The CDR3 is CASSETSGSSEQFF. The DNA of the CDR3 is TGCGCCAGCAGTGAGACTAGCGGGAGCTCTGAGCAGTTCTTC.

This chain links TRBV19 with TRBJ2-1; TRBD1 is a possible D gene (6 bases). CDR3 size: 14 residues. Trimming took 5 bases from V and 4 from J, leaving 12 bases between them. Germline V lookup: CDR1 LNHDA, CDR2 SQIVND (reference sequence). The chain's CDR3 is CASSSRGSYNEQFF. The CDR3 nucleotides are TGTGCCAGTAGTTCCAGGGGAAGTTACAATGAGCAGTTCTTC.

The CDR3 sequence is CASGPGLAGNEQFF. The CDR3 DNA sequence: TGTGCCAGTGGACCGGGACTAGCCGGCAATGAGCAGTTCTTC. The chain couples TRBV19 to TRBJ2-1, with TRBD2 identical over 9 bases. The CDR3 contains 14 residues. From germline, CDR1 is LNHDA and CDR2 SQIVND (reference sequence). Germline trimming cut 8 bases from V and 6 bases from J; bases unmatched to any gene: 8.